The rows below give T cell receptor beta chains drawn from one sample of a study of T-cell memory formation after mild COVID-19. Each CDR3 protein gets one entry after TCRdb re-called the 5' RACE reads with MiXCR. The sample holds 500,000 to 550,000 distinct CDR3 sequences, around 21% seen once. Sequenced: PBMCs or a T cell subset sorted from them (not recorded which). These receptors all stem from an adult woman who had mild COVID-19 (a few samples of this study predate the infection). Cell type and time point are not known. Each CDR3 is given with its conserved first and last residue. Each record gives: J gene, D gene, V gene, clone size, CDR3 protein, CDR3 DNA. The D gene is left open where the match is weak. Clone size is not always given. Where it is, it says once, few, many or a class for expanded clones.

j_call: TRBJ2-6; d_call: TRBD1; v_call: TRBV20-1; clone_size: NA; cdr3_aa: CSARVPATGPAISGANVLTF; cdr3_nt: TGCAGTGCTAGAGTGCCTGCGACAGGGCCTGCAATCTCTGGGGCCAACGTCCTGACTTTC
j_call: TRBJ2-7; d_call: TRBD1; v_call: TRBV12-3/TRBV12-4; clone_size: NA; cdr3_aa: CASSLIGTGYYEQYF; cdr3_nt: TGTGCCAGCAGTTTAATCGGGACAGGTTACTACGAGCAGTACTTC
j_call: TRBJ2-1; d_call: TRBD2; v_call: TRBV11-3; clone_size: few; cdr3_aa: CASALRTSGLGNEQFF; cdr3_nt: TGTGCCAGCGCCCTTAGGACTAGCGGGTTAGGGAATGAGCAGTTCTTC
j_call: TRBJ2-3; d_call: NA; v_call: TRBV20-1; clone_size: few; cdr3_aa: CSARVEGLVTDTQYF; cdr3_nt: TGCAGTGCTAGAGTAGAAGGGTTGGTCACAGATACGCAGTATTTT
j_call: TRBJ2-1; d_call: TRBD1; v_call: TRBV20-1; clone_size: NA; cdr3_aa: CSARLGQSLSSYNEQFF; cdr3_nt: TGCAGTGCTAGATTGGGACAGTCGCTTAGCTCCTACAATGAGCAGTTCTTC
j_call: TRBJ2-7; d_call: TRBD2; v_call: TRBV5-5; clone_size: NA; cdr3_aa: CASSFRTSGLTAYEQYF; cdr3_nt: TGTGCCAGCAGCTTCAGGACTAGCGGCTTGACGGCGTACGAGCAGTACTTC
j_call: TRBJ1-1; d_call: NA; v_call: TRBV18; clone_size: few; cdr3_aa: CASSSSGGAWDTEAFF; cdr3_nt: TGTGCCAGCTCATCATCGGGGGGCGCTTGGGACACTGAAGCTTTCTTT
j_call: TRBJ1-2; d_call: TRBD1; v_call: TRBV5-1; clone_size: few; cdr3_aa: CASRTGTGDSLGYTF; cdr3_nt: TGCGCCAGCAGGACTGGGACAGGGGATAGTCTTGGCTACACCTTC
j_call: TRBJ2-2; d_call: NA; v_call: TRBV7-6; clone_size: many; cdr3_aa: CASSWLRGMGTGELFF; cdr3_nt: TGTGCCAGCAGCTGGCTGAGGGGGATGGGCACCGGGGAGCTGTTTTTT
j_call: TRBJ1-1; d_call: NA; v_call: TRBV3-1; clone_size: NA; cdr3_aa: CASSQGSTGVGTEAFF; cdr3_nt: TGTGCCAGCAGCCAAGGATCTACCGGCGTCGGCACTGAAGCTTTCTTT
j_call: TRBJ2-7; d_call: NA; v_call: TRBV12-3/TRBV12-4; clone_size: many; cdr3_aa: CASSLARGVNEQYF; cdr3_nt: TGTGCCAGCAGTTTAGCGCGCGGGGTGAACGAGCAGTACTTC
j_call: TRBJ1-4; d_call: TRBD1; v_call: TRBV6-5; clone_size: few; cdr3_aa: CASSYSARGRNEKLFF; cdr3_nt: TGTGCCAGCAGTTACTCTGCCAGGGGGCGGAATGAAAAACTGTTTTTT
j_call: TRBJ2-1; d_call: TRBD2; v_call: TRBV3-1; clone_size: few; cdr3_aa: CASALAGPYNEQFF; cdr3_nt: TGTGCCAGCGCACTAGCGGGACCTTACAATGAGCAGTTCTTC
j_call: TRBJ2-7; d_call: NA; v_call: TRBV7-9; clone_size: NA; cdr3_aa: CASSLNVARALREQYF; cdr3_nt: TGTGCCAGCAGCTTAAATGTCGCCAGGGCCTTGAGGGAGCAGTACTTC
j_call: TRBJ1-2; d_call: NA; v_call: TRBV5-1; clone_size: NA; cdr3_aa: CASSLAYGREESRANYGYTF; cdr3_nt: TGCGCCAGCAGCTTGGCCTACGGCAGGGAGGAGTCTAGAGCTAACTATGGCTACACCTTC
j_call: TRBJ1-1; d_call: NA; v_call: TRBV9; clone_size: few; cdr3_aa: CASSMMGHPNTEAFF; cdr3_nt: TGTGCCAGCAGCATGATGGGACATCCGAACACTGAAGCTTTCTTT
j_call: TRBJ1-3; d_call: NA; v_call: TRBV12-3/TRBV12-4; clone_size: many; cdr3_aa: CASSFTGNTIYF; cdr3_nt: TGTGCCAGCAGTTTCACTGGAAACACCATATATTTT
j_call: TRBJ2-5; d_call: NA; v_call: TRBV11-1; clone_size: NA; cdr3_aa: CASSLKIGLLQETQYF; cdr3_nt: TGTGCCAGCAGCTTAAAAATCGGGTTATTACAAGAGACCCAGTACTTC
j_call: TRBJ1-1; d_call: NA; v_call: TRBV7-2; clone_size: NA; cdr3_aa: CASSLDLGTMNTEAFF; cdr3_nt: TGTGCCAGCAGCTTAGATCTGGGAACCATGAACACTGAAGCTTTCTTT
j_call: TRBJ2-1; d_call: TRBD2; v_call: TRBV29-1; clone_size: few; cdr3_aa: CSVDSGLAGREQFF; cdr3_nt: TGCAGCGTTGATTCGGGACTAGCGGGACGTGAGCAGTTCTTC
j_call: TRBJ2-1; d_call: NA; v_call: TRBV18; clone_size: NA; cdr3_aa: CASATRQSYNEQFF; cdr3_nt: TGTGCCAGCGCAACGAGACAGAGCTACAATGAGCAGTTCTTC
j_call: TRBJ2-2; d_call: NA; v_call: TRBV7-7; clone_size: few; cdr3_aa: CASTEETVRGNTGELFF; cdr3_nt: TGTGCTAGCACCGAAGAGACCGTACGGGGGAACACCGGGGAGCTGTTTTTT
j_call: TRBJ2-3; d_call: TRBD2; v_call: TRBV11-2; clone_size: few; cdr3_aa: CASSQTSGGAPSTDTQYF; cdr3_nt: TGTGCCAGCAGCCAGACTAGCGGGGGGGCCCCTAGCACAGATACGCAGTATTTT
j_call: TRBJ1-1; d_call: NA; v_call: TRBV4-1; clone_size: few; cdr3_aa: CASSQETAVNTEAFF; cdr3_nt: TGCGCCAGCAGCCAAGAGACGGCAGTGAACACTGAAGCTTTCTTT
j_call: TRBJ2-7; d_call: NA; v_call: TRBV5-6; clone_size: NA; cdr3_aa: CASSVALTEEYEQYF; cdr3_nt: TGTGCCAGCAGCGTTGCGTTGACAGAGGAGTACGAGCAGTACTTC
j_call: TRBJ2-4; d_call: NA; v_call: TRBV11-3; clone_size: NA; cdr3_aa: CARSLGRTLAKNIQYF; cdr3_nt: TGTGCCAGAAGCTTAGGTCGGACACTAGCCAAAAACATTCAGTACTTC
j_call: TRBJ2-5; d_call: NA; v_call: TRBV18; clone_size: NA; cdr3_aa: CASSPAGETQYF; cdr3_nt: TGTGCCAGCTCACCGGCTGGAGAGACCCAGTACTTC
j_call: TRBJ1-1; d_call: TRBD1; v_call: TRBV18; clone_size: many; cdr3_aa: CASSPPDRVNTEAFF; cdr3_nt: TGTGCCAGCTCACCACCGGACAGGGTGAACACTGAAGCTTTCTTT
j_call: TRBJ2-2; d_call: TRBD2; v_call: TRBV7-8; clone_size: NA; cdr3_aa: CASSFSSGGITGELFF; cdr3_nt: TGTGCCAGCAGCTTTTCTAGCGGGGGGATCACCGGGGAGCTGTTTTTT
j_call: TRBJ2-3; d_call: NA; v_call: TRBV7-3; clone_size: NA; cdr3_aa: CASSADPADTQYF; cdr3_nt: TGTGCCAGCAGTGCCGACCCGGCAGATACGCAGTATTTT
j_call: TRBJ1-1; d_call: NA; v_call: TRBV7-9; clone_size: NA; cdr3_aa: CASSQAGSYTEAFF; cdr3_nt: TGTGCCAGCAGCCAGGCGGGATCCTACACTGAAGCTTTCTTT
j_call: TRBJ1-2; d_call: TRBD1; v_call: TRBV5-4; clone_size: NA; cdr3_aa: CASSFETGGYGYTF; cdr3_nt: TGTGCCAGCAGCTTTGAGACAGGGGGCTATGGCTACACCTTC
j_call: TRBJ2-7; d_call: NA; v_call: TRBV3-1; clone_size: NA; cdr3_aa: CASSQAYRNYEQYF; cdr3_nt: TGTGCCAGCAGCCAAGCGTACAGGAACTACGAGCAGTACTTC
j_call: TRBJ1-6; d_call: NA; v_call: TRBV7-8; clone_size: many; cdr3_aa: CASSSPETVYNSPLHF; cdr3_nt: TGTGCCAGCAGCTCCCCGGAGACAGTTTATAATTCACCCCTCCACTTT
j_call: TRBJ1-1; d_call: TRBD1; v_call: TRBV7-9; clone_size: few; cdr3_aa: CASSGSTGVWGTEAFF; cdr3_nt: TGTGCCAGCAGCGGATCGACAGGGGTATGGGGGACTGAAGCTTTCTTT
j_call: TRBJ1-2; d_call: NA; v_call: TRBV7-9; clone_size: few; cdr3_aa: CASSRDGGNYGYTF; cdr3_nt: TGTGCCAGCAGCCGGGACGGAGGGAACTATGGCTACACCTTC
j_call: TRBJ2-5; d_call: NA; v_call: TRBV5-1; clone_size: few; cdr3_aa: CASQSVGYQETQYF; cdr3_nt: TGCGCCAGCCAGAGCGTGGGGTACCAAGAGACCCAGTACTTC
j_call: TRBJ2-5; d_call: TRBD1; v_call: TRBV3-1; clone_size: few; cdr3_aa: CASSRGQLQETQYF; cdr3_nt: TGTGCCAGCAGCCGGGGACAGCTCCAAGAGACCCAGTACTTC
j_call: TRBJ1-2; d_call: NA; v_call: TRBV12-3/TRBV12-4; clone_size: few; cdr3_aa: CASGRDDSSAGTF; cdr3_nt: TGTGCCAGCGGCCGGGATGACAGCAGCGCGGGGACCTTC
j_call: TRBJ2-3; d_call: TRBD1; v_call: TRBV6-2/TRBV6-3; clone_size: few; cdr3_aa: CASSYGSGTGFPDTQYF; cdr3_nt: TGTGCCAGCAGTTACGGGTCGGGGACAGGGTTCCCTGATACGCAGTATTTT
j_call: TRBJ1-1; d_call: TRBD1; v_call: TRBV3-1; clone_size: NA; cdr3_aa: CASSLRQGFSVAFF; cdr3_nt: TGTGCCAGCAGCCTCCGACAGGGATTTAGTGTAGCTTTCTTT
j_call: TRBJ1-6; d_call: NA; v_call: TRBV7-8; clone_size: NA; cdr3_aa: CASSRLTDYNSPLHF; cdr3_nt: TGTGCCAGCAGCCGACTGACAGATTATAATTCACCCCTCCACTTT
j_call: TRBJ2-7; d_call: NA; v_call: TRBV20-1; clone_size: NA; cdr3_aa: CSARDIGSVYEQYF; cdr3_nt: TGCAGTGCTAGAGATATAGGGTCAGTCTACGAGCAGTACTTC
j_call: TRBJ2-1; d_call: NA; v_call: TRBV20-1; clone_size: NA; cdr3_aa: CSARGRGDNEQFF; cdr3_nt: TGCAGTGCTAGAGGCCGAGGGGACAATGAGCAGTTCTTC
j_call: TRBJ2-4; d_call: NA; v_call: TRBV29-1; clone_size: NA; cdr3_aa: CSVGRDSGRGNIQYF; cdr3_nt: TGCAGCGTTGGACGTGACAGTGGGAGAGGAAACATTCAGTACTTC
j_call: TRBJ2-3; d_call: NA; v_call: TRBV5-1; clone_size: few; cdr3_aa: CASSLVAGAADTQYF; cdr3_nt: TGCGCCAGCAGCTTGGTCGCGGGGGCGGCAGATACGCAGTATTTT
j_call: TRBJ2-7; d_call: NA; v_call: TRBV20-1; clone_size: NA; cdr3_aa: CSAPLTGISYEQYF; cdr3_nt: TGCAGTGCTCCCCTAACTGGGATCTCCTACGAGCAGTACTTC
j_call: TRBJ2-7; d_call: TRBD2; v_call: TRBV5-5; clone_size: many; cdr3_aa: CASTGAGGQGEQYF; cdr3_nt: TGTGCCAGCACCGGAGCGGGAGGTCAAGGCGAGCAGTACTTC
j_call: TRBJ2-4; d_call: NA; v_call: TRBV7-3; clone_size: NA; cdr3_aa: CASSPSRRDPDPAKNIQYF; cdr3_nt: TGTGCCAGCAGCCCATCCCGCCGGGACCCCGACCCGGCCAAAAACATTCAGTACTTC
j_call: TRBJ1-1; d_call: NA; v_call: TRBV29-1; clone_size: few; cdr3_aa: CSGGTWGTEAFF; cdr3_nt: TGCAGCGGGGGGACGTGGGGCACTGAAGCTTTCTTT
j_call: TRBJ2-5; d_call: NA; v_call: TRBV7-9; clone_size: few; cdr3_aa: CASSAGGQKETQYF; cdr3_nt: TGTGCCAGCAGCGCAGGGGGGCAGAAAGAGACCCAGTACTTC
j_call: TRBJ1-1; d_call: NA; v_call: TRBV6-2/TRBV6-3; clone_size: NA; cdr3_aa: CASSYSGRSNTEAFF; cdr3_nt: TGTGCCAGCAGTTACTCTGGCAGGTCGAACACTGAAGCTTTCTTT
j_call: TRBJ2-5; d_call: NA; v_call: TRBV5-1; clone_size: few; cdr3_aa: CASSLASTGQETQYF; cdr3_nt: TGCGCCAGCAGCTTGGCGTCAACAGGCCAAGAGACCCAGTACTTC
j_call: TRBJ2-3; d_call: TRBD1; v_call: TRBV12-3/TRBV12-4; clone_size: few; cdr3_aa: CASIDYGTGGRADTQYF; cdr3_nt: TGTGCCAGCATAGATTACGGGACAGGGGGTCGGGCAGATACGCAGTATTTT
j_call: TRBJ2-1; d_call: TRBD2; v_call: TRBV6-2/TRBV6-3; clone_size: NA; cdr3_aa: CASSYLDGRRGNEQFF; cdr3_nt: TGTGCCAGCAGTTACCTCGACGGGCGGCGGGGGAATGAGCAGTTCTTC